This T cell receptor beta chain was retrieved from a study of control samples from healthy donors and cancer patients. Only in-frame clones appear in the TCRdb table, and some are missing; sequencing was by immunoSEQ multiplex PCR. The sample holds 110,000 or so clones; approximately 82% are singletons and the top ten take approximately 6.7%. The clonotype comes from a man between 18 and 29 years old in good health. Sequenced input: blood.

CDR3 loop: CSASVRNTEAFF. CDR3 sequence (DNA): TGCAGTGCTAGTGTCCGGAACACTGAAGCTTTCTTT. The chain employs TRBV20-1 and TRBJ1-1; D uncertain. From germline, CDR1 is DFQATT and CDR2 SNEGSKA (reference sequence). V lost 3 bases to trimming and J lost 1 base, with 6 bases between them. The CDR3 extends over 12 amino acids.